This T cell receptor beta chain was recorded in a study of regulatory T cells. The study's findings and limits: Patient repertoires had restricted TRB V-J pairs and skewed V and J usage, most in Tregs.

Every patient with CD3G deficiency had evidence of autoimmunity. Germline V CDR1 and CDR2: SEHNR, FQNEAQ (reference sequence). With V trimmed by 1 base and J by 2 bases, 7 bases remained unmatched. This CDR3 contains 17 residues. Amplification used 52 TRBV primers and 13 TRBJ primers. Repertoires were generated with immunoSEQ multiplex PCR, while TCRdb's copy carries only in-frame clones and drops some. This repertoire shows about 20,000 clones, roughly 93% found once; its top ten account for 3.5% to 4%. Of note for this clone: Antigen: not known.

The origin of this receptor is a child aged 2 to 10 with CD3G deficiency. Sequenced: CD8+ T cells sorted from blood. V gene TRBV7-9 combines with J gene TRBJ2-3, with TRBD2 matching 9 bases. CDR3 amino acids: CASSLGLAEGPTDTQYF. In DNA, the CDR3 is TGTGCCAGCAGCTTAGGACTAGCGGAGGGTCCCACAGATACGCAGTATTTT. The full variable domain, completed using reference TRBV7-9 and TRBJ2-3, is DTGVSQNPRHKITKRGQNVTFRCDPISEHNRLYWYRQTLGQGPEFLTYFQNEAQLEKSRLLSDRFSAERPKGSFSTLEIQRTEQGDSAMYLCASSLGLAEGPTDTQYFGPGTRLTVL.